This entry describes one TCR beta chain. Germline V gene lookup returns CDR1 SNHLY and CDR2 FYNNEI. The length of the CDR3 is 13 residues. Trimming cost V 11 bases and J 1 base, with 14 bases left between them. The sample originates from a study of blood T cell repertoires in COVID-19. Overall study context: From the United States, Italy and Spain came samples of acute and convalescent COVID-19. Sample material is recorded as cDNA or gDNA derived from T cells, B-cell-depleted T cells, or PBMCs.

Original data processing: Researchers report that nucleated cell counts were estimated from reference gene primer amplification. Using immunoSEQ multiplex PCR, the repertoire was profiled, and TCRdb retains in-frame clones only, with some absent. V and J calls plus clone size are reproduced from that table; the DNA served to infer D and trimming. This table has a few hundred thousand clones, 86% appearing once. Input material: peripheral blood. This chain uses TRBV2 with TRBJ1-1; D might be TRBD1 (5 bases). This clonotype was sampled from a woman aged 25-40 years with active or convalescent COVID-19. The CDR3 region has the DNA TGTGCCGGGGCGGGGCATGGGAACACTGAAGCTTTCTTT. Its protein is CAGAGHGNTEAFF.